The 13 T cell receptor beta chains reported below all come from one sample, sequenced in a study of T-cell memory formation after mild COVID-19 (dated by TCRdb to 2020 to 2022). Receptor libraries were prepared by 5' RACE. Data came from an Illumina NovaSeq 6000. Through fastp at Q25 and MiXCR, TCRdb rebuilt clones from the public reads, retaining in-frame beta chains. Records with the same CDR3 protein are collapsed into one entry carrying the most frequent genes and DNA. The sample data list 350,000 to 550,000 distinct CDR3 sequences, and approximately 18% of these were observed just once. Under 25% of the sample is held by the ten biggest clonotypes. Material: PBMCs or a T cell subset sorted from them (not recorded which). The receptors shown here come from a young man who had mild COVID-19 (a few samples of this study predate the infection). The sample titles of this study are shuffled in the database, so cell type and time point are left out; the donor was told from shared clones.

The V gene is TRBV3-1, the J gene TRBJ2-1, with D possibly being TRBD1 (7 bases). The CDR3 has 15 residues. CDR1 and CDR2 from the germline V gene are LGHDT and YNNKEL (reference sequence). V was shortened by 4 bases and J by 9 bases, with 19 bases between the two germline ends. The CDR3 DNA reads TGTGCCAGCAGCCTACCTGGAGGGGGCGCCGGTGAGCAGTTCTTC. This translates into CASSLPGGGAGEQFF.

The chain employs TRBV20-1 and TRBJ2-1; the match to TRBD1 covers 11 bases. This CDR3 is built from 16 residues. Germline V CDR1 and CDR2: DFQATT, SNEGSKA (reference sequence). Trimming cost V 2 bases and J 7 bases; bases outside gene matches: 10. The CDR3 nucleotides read TGCAGTGCTAGATGGGGACCGGGACAGGGGGGGAATGAGCAGTTCTTC. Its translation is CSARWGPGQGGNEQFF.

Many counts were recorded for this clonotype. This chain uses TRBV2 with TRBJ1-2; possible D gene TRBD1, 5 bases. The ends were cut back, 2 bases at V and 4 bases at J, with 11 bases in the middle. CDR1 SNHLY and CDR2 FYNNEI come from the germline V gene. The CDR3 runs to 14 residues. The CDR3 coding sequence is TGTGCCAGCAGTGAACAGGGAGGAGCCTATGGCTACACCTTC. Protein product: CASSEQGGAYGYTF.

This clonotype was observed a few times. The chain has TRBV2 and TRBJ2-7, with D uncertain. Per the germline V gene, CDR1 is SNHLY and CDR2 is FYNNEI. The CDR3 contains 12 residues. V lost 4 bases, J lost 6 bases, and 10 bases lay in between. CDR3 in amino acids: CASSVPGGEQYV. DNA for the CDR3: TGTGCCAGCAGTGTGCCGGGCGGCGAGCAGTACGTC.

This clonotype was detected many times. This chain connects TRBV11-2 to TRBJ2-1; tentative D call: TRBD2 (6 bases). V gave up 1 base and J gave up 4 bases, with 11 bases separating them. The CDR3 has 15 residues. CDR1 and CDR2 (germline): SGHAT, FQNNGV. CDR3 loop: CASSLGAGRYNEQFF. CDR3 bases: TGTGCCAGCAGCTTAGGGGCGGGGAGATACAATGAGCAGTTCTTC.

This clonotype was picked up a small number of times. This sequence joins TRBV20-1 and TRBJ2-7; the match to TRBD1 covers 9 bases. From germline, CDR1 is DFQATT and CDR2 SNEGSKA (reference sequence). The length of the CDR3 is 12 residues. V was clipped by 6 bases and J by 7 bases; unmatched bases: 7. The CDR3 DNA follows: TGCAGTGCGGGACAGGGTAAGAGGGAGCAGTACGTC. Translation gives CSAGQGKREQYV.

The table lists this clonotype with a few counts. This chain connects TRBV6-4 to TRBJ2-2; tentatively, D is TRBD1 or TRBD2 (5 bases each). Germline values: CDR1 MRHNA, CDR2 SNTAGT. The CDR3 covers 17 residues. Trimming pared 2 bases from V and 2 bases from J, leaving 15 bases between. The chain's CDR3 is CASSDTDPGTNTGELFF. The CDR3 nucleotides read TGTGCCAGCAGTGACACAGACCCCGGGACCAACACCGGGGAGCTGTTTTTT.

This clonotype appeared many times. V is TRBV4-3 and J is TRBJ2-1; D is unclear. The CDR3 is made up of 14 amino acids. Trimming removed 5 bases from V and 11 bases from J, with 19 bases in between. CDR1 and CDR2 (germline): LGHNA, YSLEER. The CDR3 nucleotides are TGCGCCAGCAGCGACGGCTACCAAAGTCTACAGCAGTTCTTC. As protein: CASSDGYQSLQQFF.

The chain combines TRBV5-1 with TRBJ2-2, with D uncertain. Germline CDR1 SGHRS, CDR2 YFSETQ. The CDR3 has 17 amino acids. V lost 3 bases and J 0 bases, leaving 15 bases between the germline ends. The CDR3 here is CASSSRSGISNTGELFF. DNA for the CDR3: TGCGCCAGCAGCTCAAGGAGTGGAATCTCGAACACCGGGGAGCTGTTTTTT.

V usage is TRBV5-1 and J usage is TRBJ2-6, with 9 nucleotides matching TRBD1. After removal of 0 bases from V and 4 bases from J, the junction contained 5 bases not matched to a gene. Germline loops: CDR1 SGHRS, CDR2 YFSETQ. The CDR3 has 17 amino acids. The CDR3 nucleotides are TGCGCCAGCAGCTTGGACGGGACAGGGTCAGGGGCCAACGTCCTGACTTTC. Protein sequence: CASSLDGTGSGANVLTF.

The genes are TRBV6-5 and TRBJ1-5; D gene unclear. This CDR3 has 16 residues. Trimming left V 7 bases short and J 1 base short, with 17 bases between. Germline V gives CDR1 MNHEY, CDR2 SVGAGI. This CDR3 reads CASTALRKRSNQPQHF. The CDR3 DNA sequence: TGTGCCAGCACCGCATTAAGAAAGCGGAGCAATCAGCCCCAGCATTTT.

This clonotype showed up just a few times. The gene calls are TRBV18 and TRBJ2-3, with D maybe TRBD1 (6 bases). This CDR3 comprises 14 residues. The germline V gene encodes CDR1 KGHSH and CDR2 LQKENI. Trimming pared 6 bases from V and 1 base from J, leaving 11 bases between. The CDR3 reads CASSSEGGTDTQYF. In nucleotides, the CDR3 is TGTGCCAGCTCGTCAGAGGGGGGCACAGATACGCAGTATTTT.

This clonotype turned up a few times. The CDR3 nucleotides read TGCAGTGCTAGAGATCGTCTTGGAGGATGGAGGGGTCAGCCCCAGCATTTT. Encoded protein: CSARDRLGGWRGQPQHF. This sequence joins TRBV20-1 and TRBJ1-5, with a possible D match to TRBD1 (5 bases). Germline assignment: CDR1 DFQATT and CDR2 SNEGSKA (reference sequence). This CDR3 comprises 17 residues. Trimming took 0 bases from V and 6 from J, leaving 21 bases between them.